Shown below are 2 T cell receptor beta chains from a single sample sequenced in a study of T cell repertoires in cytomegalovirus infection. One entry per CDR3 protein, called by TCRdb with MiXCR from the reads. The table has hundreds of thousands of distinct CDR3 sequences, roughly a third seen once; the top ten hold 2.5% to 3%. Sequenced material: PBMCs. Receptor source: a human donor in good health (CMV status not recorded). Some clones in this sample may be carry-over from other donors' samples.

This clonotype was counted ten times or more. The V call is TRBV7-2, the J call TRBJ1-3; D possibly corresponds to TRBD1 (6 bases). The CDR3 loop spans 15 amino acids. Trimming took off 2 bases at V and 7 bases at J, with 15 bases between the two ends. Germline V gene lookup returns CDR1 SGHTA and CDR2 FQGNSA. Written as DNA, the CDR3 is TGTGCCAGCAGCTTATTTAGCAGGGGTATGAACACCATATATTTT. This translates into CASSLFSRGMNTIYF.

The sample holds a few counts of this clonotype. V is TRBV27 and J is TRBJ2-5, with 8 bases that match TRBD2. The trim removed 6 bases at V and 0 bases at J, leaving 9 bases unmatched. The CDR3 loop spans 16 amino acids. Germline CDR1 and CDR2: MNHEY and SMNVEV (reference sequence). The CDR3 DNA reads as TGTGCCAGCAGCCGGACTCGCGGGAGGTACCAAGAGACCCAGTACTTC. It yields the protein CASSRTRGRYQETQYF.